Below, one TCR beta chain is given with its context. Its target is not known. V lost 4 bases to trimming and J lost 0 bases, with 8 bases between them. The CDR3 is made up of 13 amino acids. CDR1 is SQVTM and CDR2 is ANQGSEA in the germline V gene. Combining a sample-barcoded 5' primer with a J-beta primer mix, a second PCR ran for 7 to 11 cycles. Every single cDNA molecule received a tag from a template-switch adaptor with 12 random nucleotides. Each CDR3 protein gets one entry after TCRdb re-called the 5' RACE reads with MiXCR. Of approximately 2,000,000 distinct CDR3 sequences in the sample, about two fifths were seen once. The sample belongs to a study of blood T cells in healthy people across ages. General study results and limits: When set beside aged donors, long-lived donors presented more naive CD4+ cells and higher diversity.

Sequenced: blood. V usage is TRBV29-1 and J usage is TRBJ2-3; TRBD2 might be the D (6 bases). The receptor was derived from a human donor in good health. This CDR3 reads CSVGRESTDTQYF. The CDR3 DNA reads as TGCAGCGTTGGGAGGGAGAGCACAGATACGCAGTATTTT.